The sequence of this T cell receptor beta chain was determined in a study of naive and memory T cell subsets. Regarding the study as a whole: A few larger clonotypes appeared in naive repertoires, especially CD8, possibly memory cells re-expressing CD45RA. Over 95% of naive TCR sequences appeared only once after error correction, unlike memory subsets.

As to this clonotype: Its antigen is not identified.

Trimming took off 5 bases at V and 6 bases at J, with 14 bases between the two ends. Germline CDR1 is SNHLY and CDR2 is FYNNEI. The CDR3 extends over 14 amino acids. Two oligonucleotides, mixed equimolar, formed the beta constant-region primer covering TRBC1 and TRBC2. The ligated cDNA underwent four PCR rounds using SP2 and nested alpha and beta constant-region primers. TCRdb analysed the UMI-ligation and nested PCR reads with MiXCR anew, one entry per CDR3 protein. The table has under 150,000 distinct CDR3 sequences, approximately 21% seen once. Cells stained for CD3, CD4, CD8, CD45RA and CD27 were sorted into four subsets.

Sequenced: naive CD8+ T cells from blood. The sequence was obtained from a human donor in good health. The chain has TRBV2 and TRBJ1-5; no clear D. DNA of the CDR3: TGTGCCAGCAGTAGGCCGTCGCCTTTTCAGCCCCAGCATTTT. Its translation is CASSRPSPFQPQHF. Complete variable domain (other parts from reference TRBV2 and TRBJ1-5): EPEVTQTPSHQVTQMGQEVILRCVPISNHLYFYWYRQILGQKVEFLVSFYNNEISEKSEIFDDQFSVERPDGSNFTLKIRSTKLEDSAMYFCASSRPSPFQPQHFGDGTRLSIL.